What follows is one TCR beta chain and its context. This entry comes from a study of blood T cell repertoires in COVID-19. In terms of age and location, participants ranged from roughly 18 to 95 years and lived in about 25 US areas. Trimming removed 0 bases from V and 4 bases from J; junction bases left unmatched: 1. The CDR3 is made up of 15 amino acids. CDR1 is SGHKS and CDR2 is YYEKEE in the germline V gene (reference sequence). Sequencing was performed with immunoSEQ multiplex PCR; in TCRdb, only in-frame clones are kept and a portion is missing. The sample lists roughly 330,000 clones, about 89% occurring once.

This clonotype originated in a woman aged 25-40 years who had recovered from COVID-19. Sequenced material: PBMCs or T cells enriched from blood (not recorded which). The chain uses TRBV5-5 and TRBJ1-5; TRBD1 matches 10 bases. Here the CDR3 reads CASSLGTGGNQPQHF. CDR3 in DNA: TGTGCCAGCAGCTTGGGGACAGGGGGAAATCAGCCCCAGCATTTT.